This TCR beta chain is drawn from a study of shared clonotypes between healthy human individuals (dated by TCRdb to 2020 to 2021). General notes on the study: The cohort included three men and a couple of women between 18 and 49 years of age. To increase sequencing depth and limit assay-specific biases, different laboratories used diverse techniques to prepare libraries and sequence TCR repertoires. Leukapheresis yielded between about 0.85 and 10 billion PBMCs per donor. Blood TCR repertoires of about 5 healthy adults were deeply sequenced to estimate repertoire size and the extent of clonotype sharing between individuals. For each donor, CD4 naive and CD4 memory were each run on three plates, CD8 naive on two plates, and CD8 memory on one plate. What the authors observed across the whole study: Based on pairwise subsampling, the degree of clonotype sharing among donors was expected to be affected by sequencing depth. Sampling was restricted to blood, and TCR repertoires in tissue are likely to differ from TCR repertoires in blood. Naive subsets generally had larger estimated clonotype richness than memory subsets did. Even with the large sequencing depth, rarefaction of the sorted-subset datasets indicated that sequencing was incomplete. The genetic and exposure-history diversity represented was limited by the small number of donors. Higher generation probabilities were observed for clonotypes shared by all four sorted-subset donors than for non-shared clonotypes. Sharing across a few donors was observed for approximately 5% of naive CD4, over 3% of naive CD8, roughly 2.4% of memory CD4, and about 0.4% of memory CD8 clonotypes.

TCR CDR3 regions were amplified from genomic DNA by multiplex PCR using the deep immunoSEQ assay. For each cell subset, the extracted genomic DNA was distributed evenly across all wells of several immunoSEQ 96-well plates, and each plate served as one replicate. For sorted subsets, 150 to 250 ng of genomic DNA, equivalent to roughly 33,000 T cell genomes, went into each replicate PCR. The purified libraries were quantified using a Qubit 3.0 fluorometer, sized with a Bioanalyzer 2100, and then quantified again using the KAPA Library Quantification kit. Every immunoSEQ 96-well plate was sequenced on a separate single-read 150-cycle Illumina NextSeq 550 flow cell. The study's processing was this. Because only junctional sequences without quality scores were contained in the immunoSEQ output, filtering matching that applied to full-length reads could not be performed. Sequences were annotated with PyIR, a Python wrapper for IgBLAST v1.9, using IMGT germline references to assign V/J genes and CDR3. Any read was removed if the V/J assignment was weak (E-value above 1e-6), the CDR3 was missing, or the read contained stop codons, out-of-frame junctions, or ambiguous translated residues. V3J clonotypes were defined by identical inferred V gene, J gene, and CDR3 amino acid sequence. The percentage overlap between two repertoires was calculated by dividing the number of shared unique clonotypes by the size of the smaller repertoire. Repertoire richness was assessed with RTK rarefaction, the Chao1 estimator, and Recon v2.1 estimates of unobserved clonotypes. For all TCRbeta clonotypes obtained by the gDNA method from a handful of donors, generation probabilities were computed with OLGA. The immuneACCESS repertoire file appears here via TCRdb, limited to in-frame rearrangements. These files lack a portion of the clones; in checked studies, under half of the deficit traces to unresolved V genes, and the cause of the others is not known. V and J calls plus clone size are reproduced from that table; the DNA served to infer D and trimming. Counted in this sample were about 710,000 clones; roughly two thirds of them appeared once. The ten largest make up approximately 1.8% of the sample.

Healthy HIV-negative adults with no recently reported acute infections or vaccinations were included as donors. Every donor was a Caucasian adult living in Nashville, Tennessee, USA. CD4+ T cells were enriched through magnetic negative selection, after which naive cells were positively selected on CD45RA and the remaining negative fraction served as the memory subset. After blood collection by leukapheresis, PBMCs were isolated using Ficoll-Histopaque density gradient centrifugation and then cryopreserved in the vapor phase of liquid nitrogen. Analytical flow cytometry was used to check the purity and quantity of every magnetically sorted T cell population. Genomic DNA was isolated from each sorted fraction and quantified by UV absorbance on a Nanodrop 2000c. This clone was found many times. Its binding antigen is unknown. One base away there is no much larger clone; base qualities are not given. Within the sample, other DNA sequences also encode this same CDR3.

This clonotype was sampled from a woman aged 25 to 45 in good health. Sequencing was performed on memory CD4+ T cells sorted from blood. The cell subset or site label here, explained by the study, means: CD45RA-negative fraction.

In nucleotides, the sequence is TGTGCCAGCAGGGGTAGCAATCAGCCCCAGCATTTT. It translates as CASRGSNQPQHF. Recombination connected TRBV6-1 to TRBJ1-5, with the D gene uncertain. From the cysteine up to the phenylalanine, the CDR3 has a length of 12 residues. The kept DNA is CDR3 alone, 36 bases in frame from the first base. CDR1 and CDR2 are drawn from the germline V gene: MNHNS, SASEGT. The V end loses 6 bases and the J end loses 0 bases, and a stretch of 3 bases separates them.